This passage covers 8 T cell receptor beta chains from one sample sequenced in a study of blood T cell repertoires in COVID-19 (dated by TCRdb to about 2020). Libraries were built with the immunoSEQ multiplex PCR assay. TCRdb took over this immuneACCESS table, retaining in-frame rearrangements with V and J assigned. Such tables are incomplete; in checked studies, under half of the missing clones stem from an unresolved V gene, and the remainder is unexplained. This sample lists some 65,000 clones; 85% to 90% were detected once. The biggest ten clones account for around 2.9% of the sample. The sample taken for sequencing was peripheral blood. All receptors derive from a man older than 75 with acute or convalescent COVID-19.

The rearrangement joins TRBV11-3 to TRBJ1-2; no definite D call. Trimming took off 5 bases at V and 8 bases at J, with 15 bases between the two ends. CDR1 and CDR2 from the germline V gene are SGHNT and YENEEA. The CDR3 is 13 amino acids. In DNA, the CDR3 is TGTGCCAGCAGCCAAACAGCCGCGGGGGGCTACACCTTC. It codes for CASSQTAAGGYTF.

The genes are TRBV7-2 and TRBJ1-3; a possible D gene is TRBD1 (5 bases). The CDR3 length is 15 residues. The V gene lost 7 bases and the J gene lost 0 bases, with 13 bases spanning the gap. Germline V gene lookup returns CDR1 SGHTA and CDR2 FQGNSA. CDR3 amino acids: CASTAGGSSGNTIYF. CDR3 bases: TGTGCCAGCACCGCGGGGGGAAGCTCTGGAAACACCATATATTTT.

The chain links TRBV7-2 to TRBJ2-7; 12 positions agree with TRBD2. This CDR3 is built from 16 residues. V lost 1 base, J lost 2 bases, and 3 bases stayed unmatched. Germline-derived CDR1 and CDR2 are SGHTA and FQGNSA. As DNA, the CDR3 is TGTGCCAGCAGCTTAGTTGCTAGCGGGGGGGCCTACGAGCAGTACTTC. This sequence encodes CASSLVASGGAYEQYF.

V is TRBV6-4 and J is TRBJ2-1; TRBD2 aligns across 9 bases. V trimming: 4 bases; J trimming: 1 base; junction bases outside the gene matches: 5. From germline, CDR1 is MRHNA and CDR2 SNTAGT. This CDR3 region has 16 residues. As DNA, the CDR3 is TGTGCCAGCAGTGTAGCTAGCGGGACTTCCTACAATGAGCAGTTCTTC. Its translation is CASSVASGTSYNEQFF.

The chain recombines TRBV5-5 with TRBJ1-4; unclear D gene. Trimming took off 4 bases at V and 4 bases at J, with 8 bases between the two ends. The CDR3 has 13 amino acids. Germline V gene sequence: CDR1 SGHKS, CDR2 YYEKEE (reference sequence). This CDR3 reads CASSLRGNEKLFF. For the CDR3, the DNA is TGTGCCAGCAGCCTCAGAGGTAATGAAAAACTGTTTTTT.

V and J are TRBV5-1 and TRBJ2-7, with 11 bases that match TRBD1. Looked up from germline, CDR1 is SGHRS and CDR2 is YFSETQ. The J segment lost 7 bases and the V segment lost 5 bases, leaving 11 bases of the junction unmatched. The CDR3 sequence is 15 residues long. The CDR3 is CASRPGQGGPEEQYF. Written as DNA, the CDR3 is TGCGCCAGCAGACCGGGACAGGGGGGCCCAGAGGAGCAGTACTTC.

This chain connects TRBV6-2 or TRBV6-3 to TRBJ1-2; TRBD1 might be the D (5 bases). CDR3 length: 11 amino acids. Germline CDR1 and CDR2: MNHEY and SVGEGT. V was pared by 3 bases and J by 10 bases, with 9 bases between. The CDR3 bases are TGTGCCAGCAGTTATGGACACTTCTACACCTTC. It codes for CASSYGHFYTF.

This chain links TRBV7-2 with TRBJ2-7, with TRBD2 matching over 12 bases. The germline V gene encodes CDR1 SGHTA and CDR2 FQGNSA. The CDR3 sequence is 16 residues long. After removal of 0 bases from V and 3 bases from J, the junction contained 3 bases not matched to a gene. The CDR3 DNA follows: TGTGCCAGCAGCTTAGCGACTAGCGGGAGCATCTACGAGCAGTACTTC. Protein: CASSLATSGSIYEQYF.